This note documents a single T cell receptor (beta chain) sequence. The entry originates in a study of cytomegalovirus exposure and HLA in healthy donors. Germline V gene data show CDR1 as MDHEN and CDR2 as SYDVKM. V lost 5 bases to trimming and J lost 5 bases, with 15 bases between them. The CDR3 contains 14 residues. PCR used 60 Vbeta primers and 13 Jbeta primers. The repertoire was sequenced with immunoSEQ multiplex PCR; TCRdb's copy has only in-frame clones and lacks some. The table includes roughly 120,000 clones, 65% to 80% detected once. Material for sequencing was PBMCs. The TCR was taken from a human donor in good health. The V and J genes are TRBV28 and TRBJ1-1; a weak D match, TRBD1 (5 bases). CDR3 loop: CASSLLGGGTEAFF. CDR3 DNA sequence: TGTGCCAGCAGTCTTTTGGGGGGAGGAACTGAAGCTTTCTTT.